This TCR beta chain was recovered during a study of shared clonotypes between healthy human individuals. Looking at the study overall: Each donor contributed plates that comprised three CD4 naive, three CD4 memory, two CD8 naive and one CD8 memory.

Positive CCR7 selection of CD45RO-negative cells yielded the naive CD8 cells, and terminally differentiated effector memory CD45RA+ cells were excluded. The length of the CDR3 is 16 residues. Germline V gene sequence: CDR1 SGHRS, CDR2 YFSETQ. V shed 0 bases and J shed 0 bases, with 7 bases lying between them. General study results and limits: An effect of sequencing depth on clonotype sharing among donors was expected.

About this clone itself: Its target is not known.

The repertoire was sequenced with immunoSEQ multiplex PCR; TCRdb's copy has only in-frame clones and lacks some. This table has some 1,900,000 clones, about 95% appearing once. The sequence was collected from a man aged 18 to 30 in good health. What was sequenced was naive CD8+ T cells sorted from blood. V and J are TRBV5-1 and TRBJ2-6; D tentatively reads TRBD1 or TRBD2 (6 bases each). The CDR3 sequence is CASSLAGASGANVLTF. The CDR3 DNA is TGCGCCAGCAGCTTGGCGGGGGCCTCTGGGGCCAACGTCCTGACTTTC.